This is a list of T cell receptor beta chains from one sample in a study of OX40 agonist ivuxolimab in advanced cancers. Assay used: immunoSEQ multiplex PCR; TCRdb lists only in-frame clones, some missing. The data show about 94,000 clones, over 75% seen once. The sequencing used CD4+ or CD8+ T cells sorted from blood, collected in a trial of the OX40 agonist ivuxolimab. These receptors all stem from an adult with an advanced solid tumor such as melanoma, head and neck, liver or kidney cancer. The CDR3 runs from the conserved cysteine through the conserved F or W. The order of the fields is V gene, CDR3 protein.

>TRBV20-1
CSARYGDGYTF
>TRBV6-5
CASRTDGPGSPLHF
>TRBV7-2
CASSLSASGRETQYF
>TRBV19
CASSISQGPVLRAGYTF
>TRBV27
CASSPYRGVTYEQYF
>TRBV5-4
CASSDRGANVLTF
>TRBV2
CASRGSHGGGASYEQYF
>TRBV19
CASSIGSLYGCTF
>TRBV5-1
CASSPRRDTLASYTF
>TRBV11-3
CASSLYHSGRTGDNSPLHF
>TRBV2
CASSDMKGATGELFF
>TRBV21-1
CASSKARGQSNYGYTF
>TRBV7-8
CASSLSRDIFSYEQYF
>TRBV21-1
CASSKACLPLYNSPLHF
>TRBV5-4
CASSLKGDSGNTIYF
>TRBV18
CASSPGTYDYEQYF
>TRBV19
CASNPTVGYGYTF
>TRBV5-8
CASSLSQAYTYEQYF
>TRBV12-5
CASGLVRGGSSGANVLTF
>TRBV2
CASSDTGLGGREQFF
>TRBV19
CASSIGNRGEYGYTF
>TRBV4-3
CASSQEKGVYNSPLHF
>TRBV18
CASSPRVGPPDTGELFF
>TRBV7-2
CASSPDGQGARGYTF
>TRBV5-4
CASSLADDYGYTF
>TRBV2
CASSERVDNYGYTF
>TRBV7-2
CASSFLGPTEQYF
>TRBV6-6
CASRLAGGPQETQYF
>TRBV7-8
CASSPLEQGLYGELFF
>TRBV2
CASRRDSNQPQHF
>TRBV7-3
CASSLAGGRSYNEQFF
>TRBV7-2
CASSLDFSGRGVDEQYF
>TRBV15
CATSRGGGQGAHEQFF
>TRBV19
CASSPNGRTSTDTQYF
>TRBV4-2
CASRHPGLKIDNTGELFF
>TRBV10-3
CAIRGGDFTEAFF
>TRBV5-4
CASSPPGTGTDTQYF
>TRBV2
CASSGGTGSGELFF
>TRBV10-3
CAISVSSGQVNSPLHF
>TRBV7-8
CASSDAPGTGGYPLHF
>TRBV4-3
CASSQTHRGGGTEAFF
>TRBV29-1
CSVLYTEAFF
>TRBV5-1
CASSSWRSWDTSGSTDTQYF
>TRBV19
CASSIWLLADQFNEQFF
>TRBV19
CASSSRNQGAGFYGYTF
>TRBV5-1
CASSLFATSGGATDTQYF
>TRBV11-3
CASSPSGTEETQYF
>TRBV18
CASSLYRSTDSGGRYNEQFF
>TRBV10-3
CAIKDPGRPLHF
>TRBV5-1
CASSPGGAPFNEQYF
>TRBV7-9
CASTGGGRVYEQYF
>TRBV11-2
CASSSRDVLREQYF
>TRBV4-1
CASSQGGQGGNYGYTF
>TRBV19
CASSTADRMNTEAFF
>TRBV11-2
CASSLGITGRDEQYF
>TRBV2
CASGQGPNEKLFF
>TRBV18
CASSPRAGGTYEQYF